One sample yielded the 8 T cell receptor beta chains listed below, sequenced in a study of CD8 T cells in Susac syndrome (dated by TCRdb to the late 2010s). Libraries were made using the immunoSEQ multiplex PCR assay. RNA was extracted using the RNeasy kit, and roughly 0.45 to 1 microgram was reverse transcribed with random hexamers. Through fastp at Q25 and MiXCR, TCRdb rebuilt clones from the public reads, retaining in-frame beta chains. When rows share a CDR3 protein, they turn into one entry using the most common DNA and genes. This sample has 150,000 to 200,000 distinct CDR3 sequences in its table, and about 94% of those were observed once. Jointly, the top ten make up roughly 0.13% of the sample. The sample was CD4+ T cells from PBMCs. These receptors were obtained from a human donor in good health.

The CDR3 DNA reads as TGTGCCAGCAGTACGCGATTAGTGGACTATGGCTACACCTTC. It yields the protein CASSTRLVDYGYTF. The V and J genes are TRBV12-3 or TRBV12-4 and TRBJ1-2; D unclear. Between the trimmed V and J ends, which lost 5 bases and 3 bases, there was a span of 13 bases. The CDR3 totals 14 residues.

This rearrangement joins TRBV7-9 to TRBJ2-3, with D hard to call. This CDR3 spans 14 amino acids. CDR1 is SEHNR, CDR2 FQNEAQ, per germline (reference sequence). V was clipped by 5 bases and J by 7 bases, with 16 bases between them. The CDR3 coding sequence is TGTGCCAGCAGCCTACCATTTCACGGGTATACGCAGTATTTT. Protein sequence: CASSLPFHGYTQYF. The complete variable domain, with remaining parts taken from reference TRBV7-9 and TRBJ2-3, reads DTGVSQNPRHKITKRGQNVTFRCDPISEHNRLYWYRQTLGQGPEFLTYFQNEAQLEKSRLLSDRFSAERPKGSFSTLEIQRTEQGDSAMYLCASSLPFHGYTQYFGPGTRLTVL.

This chain uses TRBV5-1 with TRBJ2-7; weak D call: TRBD1 (6 bases). V shed 3 bases and J shed 2 bases, with 15 bases lying between them. This CDR3 contains 15 residues. Germline assignment: CDR1 SGHRS and CDR2 YFSETQ. This CDR3 is CASSSQTDRTYEQYF. CDR3 nucleotide sequence: TGCGCCAGCAGCTCTCAAACCGACAGGACCTACGAGCAGTACTTC.

This clonotype is a singleton in its sample. The rearrangement joins TRBV20-1 to TRBJ1-5; TRBD1 is a possible D gene (6 bases). The germline V gene encodes CDR1 DFQATT and CDR2 SNEGSKA (reference sequence). V shed 6 bases and J shed 4 bases, with 16 bases lying between them. The CDR3 has 14 residues. CDR3 loop: CSATTGSPNQPQHF. The CDR3 DNA reads TGCAGTGCAACCACAGGGAGTCCTAATCAGCCCCAGCATTTT.

The rearrangement joins TRBV7-9 to TRBJ1-2; D is unclear. Germline lookup yields CDR1 SEHNR and CDR2 FQNEAQ (reference sequence). This CDR3 contains 15 residues. V shed 2 bases and J shed 4 bases, with 14 bases lying between them. The CDR3 DNA reads TGTGCCAGCAGCTTACAGTCTACCCCCTTCTATGGCTACACCTTC. Its translation: CASSLQSTPFYGYTF.

The chain combines TRBV29-1 with TRBJ1-1; the D is unclear. The CDR3 is made up of 10 amino acids. Germline loops: CDR1 SQVTM, CDR2 ANQGSEA. The V end was cut by 5 bases, the J end by 5 bases, with 6 bases between. CDR3 residues: CSVLITEAFF. DNA for the CDR3: TGCAGCGTTCTGATAACTGAAGCTTTCTTT.

The chain uses TRBV6-5 and TRBJ1-2; 7 bases map to TRBD1. The CDR3 has 13 residues. Germline-derived CDR1 and CDR2 are MNHEY and SVGAGI. J lost 6 bases, V lost 6 bases, and 7 bases had no gene match. The CDR3: CASRLQGSDGYTF. CDR3 coding DNA: TGTGCCAGCAGGCTACAGGGGTCCGATGGCTACACCTTC.

This clonotype appeared once. The chain recombines TRBV15 with TRBJ1-3, with 7 bases that match TRBD1. CDR3 length: 15 amino acids. J gave up 0 bases and V 3 bases, and 2 bases lay outside the gene matches. Germline values: CDR1 LNHNV, CDR2 YYDKDF (reference sequence). In DNA, the CDR3 is TGTGCCACCAGCAGGGGACAGAACTCTGGAAACACCATATATTTT. Translated, it gives CATSRGQNSGNTIYF.